This record concerns one T cell receptor beta chain sequence. Its target is unknown. The data derive from a study of memory CD4+ T cells and cytomegalovirus serostatus. Study details: Of the healthy Belgian adults, 9 or 10 were CMV seropositive and 20 to 30 seronegative.

Single viable CD3+CD4+CD8-CD45RO+ cells were sorted as the memory CD4+ T cells. The CDR3 totals 13 residues. The germline V gene has CDR1 MRHNA and CDR2 SNTAGT. V shed 2 bases and J shed 4 bases, with 8 bases lying between them. Produced via immunoSEQ multiplex PCR; TCRdb's table is partial and in-frame only. This sample has under 35,000 clones, with roughly 80% found just once. Study findings and constraints: CD4+ memory repertoires contained about 40% of the roughly 150 reported CMV TCRbeta sequences.

This TCR was recovered from an adult in good health and CMV-seronegative. Some clones in this sample may be carry-over from other donors' samples. The J gene is TRBJ1-2, the V gene TRBV6-4, with D uncertain. Sequenced sample: memory CD4+ T cells from blood. CDR3: CASSDLGGYGYTF. In DNA, the CDR3 is TGTGCCAGCAGTGACCTTGGTGGCTATGGCTACACCTTC.